These 30 T cell receptor beta chains were all obtained from the same sample, sequenced in a study of sequential checkpoint blockade in melanoma (dated by TCRdb to the late 2010s). This sample's treatment or condition label indicates: randomized to nivolumab then ipilimumab (arm A) or the reverse (arm B). The library came from the immunoSEQ multiplex PCR assay. TCRdb took over this immuneACCESS table, retaining in-frame rearrangements with V and J assigned. Such tables are incomplete; in checked studies, under half of the missing clones stem from an unresolved V gene, and the remainder is unexplained. For this sample the table gives thousands of clones, of which roughly 28% were detected only once. The ten largest clonotypes hold roughly 5.7% of the sample. This specimen was tumor tissue (inferred from file names), taken from a patient given nivolumab and ipilimumab in sequence. These receptors all come from a human donor with melanoma.

V gene TRBV30 combines with J gene TRBJ2-3, with D possibly TRBD2 on 6 matching bases. Deletions cut 3 bases from V and 2 bases from J, with 15 bases between. The CDR3 runs to 15 residues. Per the germline V gene, CDR1 is GTSNPN and CDR2 is SVGIG (reference sequence). The CDR3 loop is CAWSTKAGSTDTQYF. For the CDR3, the DNA is TGTGCCTGGAGCACCAAAGCGGGCTCCACAGATACGCAGTATTTT.

This clone was seen a few times. This rearrangement joins TRBV11-3 to TRBJ1-4; tentatively, D is TRBD1 (5 bases). Trimming stripped 0 bases from V and 7 bases from J, with 15 bases between. The CDR3 has 16 residues. Germline V gene data show CDR1 as SGHNT and CDR2 as YENEEA. CDR3 residues: CASSLDRGARGEKLFF. Written as DNA, the CDR3 is TGTGCCAGCAGCTTAGATCGAGGGGCGCGGGGTGAAAAACTGTTTTTT.

This clone was detected only a few times. The chain combines TRBV30 with TRBJ2-1; TRBD2 agrees at 15 bases. The CDR3 runs 17 residues. Germline V lookup: CDR1 GTSNPN, CDR2 SVGIG (reference sequence). Germline trimming cut 3 bases from V and 4 bases from J; bases unmatched to any gene: 7. The CDR3 sequence: CAWSGTSGRNRYNEQFF. In nucleotides, the CDR3 is TGTGCCTGGAGCGGGACTAGCGGGAGGAACCGTTACAATGAGCAGTTCTTC.

The V and J genes are TRBV6-8 and TRBJ2-7; 7 nucleotides line up with TRBD1. With V trimmed by 5 bases and J by 5 bases, 12 bases remained unmatched. This CDR3 is 15 amino acids long. Germline CDR1 and CDR2: MNHGY and SAAAGT. Here the CDR3 DNA reads TGTGCCAGCAGTCGAGGGCGACAGGGAACCCACGAGCAGTACTTC. Encoded protein: CASSRGRQGTHEQYF.

In this sample, this clone turned up a few times. This chain joins TRBV30 and TRBJ2-2; TRBD1 is a possible D gene (5 bases). From germline, CDR1 is GTSNPN and CDR2 SVGIG (reference sequence). The CDR3 is 14 amino acids. Deletions cut 3 bases from V and 5 bases from J, with 13 bases between. CDR3 bases: TGTGCCTGGAGCCAACAGGATCGTACCGGGGAGCTGTTTTTT. Its translation is CAWSQQDRTGELFF.

This sequence joins TRBV11-3 and TRBJ2-3; D not certain. The CDR3 has 15 residues. CDR1 and CDR2 from the germline V gene are SGHNT and YENEEA. The V and J ends lost 5 bases and 1 base respectively, with 13 bases between them. This CDR3 is CASSLVASGTDTQYF. Written as DNA, the CDR3 is TGTGCCAGCAGCCTAGTAGCCTCCGGCACAGATACGCAGTATTTT.

This clone was seen more than once but under ten times. The chain combines TRBV5-1 with TRBJ2-5; D gene uncertain. CDR1 is SGHRS, CDR2 YFSETQ, per germline. V shed 0 bases and J shed 0 bases, with 12 bases lying between them. CDR3 size: 16 residues. The CDR3 DNA reads TGCGCCAGCAGCTTGGCATCCGTGAGGTACCAAGAGACCCAGTACTTC. This translates into CASSLASVRYQETQYF.

There are many counts of this clone. The chain recombines TRBV11-3 with TRBJ2-3; D is possibly TRBD1 (6 bases). Trimming stripped 4 bases from V and 0 bases from J, with 14 bases between. There are 16 residues in the CDR3. Germline CDR1 reads SGHNT; CDR2 reads YENEEA. Here the CDR3 DNA reads TGTGCCAGCAGCTCCCGACAGGACCTTAGCACAGATACGCAGTATTTT. Translated: CASSSRQDLSTDTQYF.

This clone showed up just a few times. The chain links TRBV6-8 to TRBJ1-2; possible D gene TRBD1, 6 bases. Germline V gives CDR1 MNHGY, CDR2 SAAAGT. Deletions cut 5 bases from V and 8 bases from J, with 15 bases between. CDR3 length equals 13 residues. The CDR3 coding sequence is TGTGCCAGCAGTGGGGGACACGTCTTGGGCTACACCTTC. Translation: CASSGGHVLGYTF.

This clone has a handful of counts. The gene calls are TRBV11-3 and TRBJ2-5; TRBD2 is a possible D gene (5 bases). The CDR3 loop spans 15 amino acids. CDR1 is SGHNT, CDR2 YENEEA, per germline. The V gene lost 1 base and the J gene lost 1 base, with 10 bases spanning the gap. The CDR3 loop reads CASSLVRAVQETQYF. As DNA, the CDR3 is TGTGCCAGCAGCTTAGTGAGGGCCGTCCAAGAGACCCAGTACTTC. Variable domain in full (rest from reference TRBV11-3 and TRBJ2-5): EAGVVQSPRYKIIEKKQPVAFWCNPISGHNTLYWYLQNLGQGPELLIRYENEEAVDDSQLPKDRFSAERLKGVDSTLKIQPAELGDSAVYLCASSLVRAVQETQYFGPGTRLLVL.

This clone was picked up a small number of times. V is TRBV12-5 and J is TRBJ2-1, with 13 bases aligning to TRBD2. The CDR3 has 15 amino acids. The germline V gene has CDR1 LGHNT and CDR2 FRNRAP. The J segment lost 8 bases and the V segment lost 9 bases, leaving 10 bases of the junction unmatched. CDR3 in amino acids: CASHSGLAGVDEQFF. In nucleotides, the CDR3 is TGTGCTAGCCACTCCGGACTAGCGGGAGTCGATGAGCAGTTCTTC.

This clone was detected ten times or more. V usage is TRBV11-3 and J usage is TRBJ2-2; D gene unclear. Deletions cut 5 bases from V and 1 base from J, with 17 bases between. There are 17 residues in the CDR3. CDR1 is SGHNT, CDR2 YENEEA, per germline. The CDR3 region has the DNA TGTGCCAGCAGCCAAGTGTTGGCAGGCCTGAACACCGGGGAGCTGTTTTTT. Its translation: CASSQVLAGLNTGELFF.

V and J are TRBV19 and TRBJ2-3, with a weak D call TRBD1 (6 bases). Germline values: CDR1 LNHDA, CDR2 SQIVND (reference sequence). The ends were cut back, 1 base at V and 2 bases at J, with 10 bases in the middle. CDR3 length equals 15 residues. DNA of the CDR3: TGTGCCAGTAGTATAGGACAGGTAGACACAGATACGCAGTATTTT. Translated: CASSIGQVDTDTQYF.

The genes are TRBV9 and TRBJ2-5; the D gene could be TRBD1 or TRBD2 (6 bases each). The CDR3 contains 15 residues. CDR1 is SGDLS and CDR2 is YYNGEE in the germline V gene. V was trimmed by 3 bases and J by 4 bases, leaving 16 bases between them. The chain's CDR3 is CASSAGGGPRETQYF. CDR3 in DNA: TGTGCCAGCAGCGCAGGAGGGGGGCCACGAGAGACCCAGTACTTC.

The chain recombines TRBV18 with TRBJ2-3, with a tentative D call TRBD1 (6 bases). Germline CDR1 KGHSH, CDR2 LQKENI. The CDR3 loop spans 16 amino acids. The germline V and J ends were trimmed by 2 bases and 0 bases, with 12 bases remaining between them. The CDR3 DNA follows: TGTGCCAGCTCACCAAGGGGGACAACTAGCACAGATACGCAGTATTTT. It translates to CASSPRGTTSTDTQYF.

This clone was seen only a few times. Written as DNA, the CDR3 is TGTGCCAGCGGGGAAGGGGCAGGGGGGAGTTATGGCTACACCTTC. Protein: CASGEGAGGSYGYTF. The J gene is TRBJ1-2, the V gene TRBV12-5; 7 nucleotides align to TRBD1. The CDR3 covers 15 residues. The V gene's germline CDR1 is LGHNT and CDR2 FRNRAP.

The CDR3 spells CASSRTGTAKGHITRTDTQYF. The CDR3 DNA reads TGTGCCAGCTCACGGACCGGGACAGCAAAGGGCCATATTACTCGCACAGATACGCAGTATTTT. V gene TRBV18 combines with J gene TRBJ2-3; 7 nucleotides match TRBD1. The CDR3 is made up of 21 amino acids. The germline V gene has CDR1 KGHSH and CDR2 LQKENI. J lost 1 base, V lost 4 bases, and 23 bases had no gene match.

This clone was counted a few times. V usage is TRBV6-8 and J usage is TRBJ2-3, with 8 bases identical to TRBD2. CDR1 is MNHGY and CDR2 is SAAAGT in the germline V gene. The CDR3 is made up of 15 amino acids. J was trimmed by 0 bases and V by 10 bases; bases with no gene match: 9. Written as DNA, the CDR3 is TGTGCCATCACCCAAACTAGCGGAAGCACAGATACGCAGTATTTT. Protein: CAITQTSGSTDTQYF.

The CDR3, as DNA: TGTGCCAGCACCTCGGGGACCTTCTATGGCTACACCTTC. This sequence encodes CASTSGTFYGYTF. The chain couples TRBV6-8 to TRBJ1-2; TRBD1 is a possible D gene (5 bases). CDR3 length equals 13 residues. Germline-derived CDR1 and CDR2 are MNHGY and SAAAGT. Trimming removed 7 bases at V and 4 bases at J, with 13 bases between.

The chain is built from TRBV30 and TRBJ2-3; D gene uncertain. The CDR3 has 15 residues. From germline, CDR1 is GTSNPN and CDR2 SVGIG (reference sequence). V was cut by 3 bases and J by 0 bases, with 13 bases left in between. For the CDR3, the DNA is TGTGCCTGGAGCCGACGCCGGGTCAGCACAGATACGCAGTATTTT. Translating gives CAWSRRRVSTDTQYF.

Many counts were recorded for this clone. This chain uses TRBV9 with TRBJ1-3, with unresolved D. The CDR3 length is 16 residues. The V end lost 6 bases, the J end lost 4 bases, and 20 bases lay between the germline ends. The germline gives CDR1 SGDLS, CDR2 YYNGEE. The DNA for the CDR3 is TGTGCCAGCACGAACTTGGACCCTACAAAAGGAAACACCATATATTTT. Protein sequence: CASTNLDPTKGNTIYF.

The gene calls are TRBV5-1 and TRBJ1-1; 9 bases are a match to TRBD1. There are 15 residues in the CDR3. Losses at the gene ends were 1 base for V and 7 bases for J; bases not matched to a gene: 8. The germline V gene has CDR1 SGHRS and CDR2 YFSETQ. CDR3 bases: TGCGCCAGCAGCTTGAGACAGGGGGTCGAGGGTGAAGCTTTCTTT. Protein product: CASSLRQGVEGEAFF.

This clone is medium-sized (0.01 to 0.1%) by share. The V and J genes are TRBV11-3 and TRBJ1-1; TRBD1 is a possible D gene (5 bases). Germline CDR1 SGHNT, CDR2 YENEEA. With 3 bases removed from V and 0 bases from J, the gap between germline ends came to 8 bases. CDR3 length: 14 amino acids. CDR3 sequence reads: CASSFDSLNTEAFF. CDR3 DNA: TGTGCCAGCAGCTTTGACAGCCTGAACACTGAAGCTTTCTTT.

The gene calls are TRBV15 and TRBJ2-2; 11 bases line up with TRBD2. Unmatched junction bases numbered 15, after V lost 0 bases and J lost 6 bases. Germline lookup yields CDR1 LNHNV and CDR2 YYDKDF (reference sequence). The CDR3 loop spans 20 amino acids. CDR3 DNA sequence: TGTGCCACCAGCAGAGAAGGTCTAGCGGGGGGAGACGGGGTGCCCGGGGAGCTGTTTTTT. It is translated as CATSREGLAGGDGVPGELFF.

The chain combines TRBV6-8 with TRBJ2-2; D is unresolved. Trimming left V 5 bases short and J 4 bases short, with 11 bases between. CDR1 and CDR2 from the germline V gene are MNHGY and SAAAGT. The CDR3 is made up of 14 amino acids. The CDR3 nucleotides read TGTGCCAGCAGTGACGCCAGTTTCACCGGGGAGCTGTTTTTT. Amino acid sequence: CASSDASFTGELFF.

The chain is built from TRBV6-8 and TRBJ1-3; a weak D match, TRBD1 (6 bases). Germline values: CDR1 MNHGY, CDR2 SAAAGT. This CDR3 has 15 residues. V was clipped by 7 bases and J by 2 bases, with 15 bases between them. The CDR3 loop reads CASTREDRTGNTIYF. Written as DNA, the CDR3 is TGTGCCAGCACCCGTGAGGACAGAACTGGAAACACCATATATTTT.

This clone showed up just a few times. This rearrangement joins TRBV6-8 to TRBJ1-2; no definite D call. CDR3 length: 13 amino acids. The ends were cut back, 6 bases at V and 0 bases at J, with 8 bases in the middle. Germline V gene lookup returns CDR1 MNHGY and CDR2 SAAAGT. The CDR3 reads CASRDDANYGYTF. The CDR3 DNA sequence: TGTGCCAGCAGAGACGATGCTAACTATGGCTACACCTTC.

This chain links TRBV10-3 with TRBJ2-1; D gene ambiguous. The CDR3 length is 13 residues. V lost 8 bases to trimming and J lost 3 bases, with 11 bases between them. CDR1 is ENHRY and CDR2 is SYGVKD in the germline V gene. CDR3 loop: CAIGLTNYNEQFF. CDR3 bases: TGTGCCATCGGCCTGACAAACTACAATGAGCAGTTCTTC.

This clone was detected only a few times. CDR3 in amino acids: CASSVAPQETQYF. As DNA, the CDR3 is TGTGCCAGCAGTGTAGCGCCCCAAGAGACCCAGTACTTC. J is TRBJ2-5 and V is TRBV6-8; maybe TRBD2 (5 bases). This CDR3 has 13 residues. Germline V gene lookup returns CDR1 MNHGY and CDR2 SAAAGT. V gave up 5 bases and J gave up 1 base, with 8 bases separating them.

This clone has ten or more counts. An end of the junction differs from the germline gene, which may be a read error. The chain recombines TRBV11-3 with TRBJ2-7, with 7 nucleotides matching TRBD1. Germline V gene lookup returns CDR1 SGHNT and CDR2 YENEEA. The CDR3 has 15 residues. The CDR3 loop reads CASSLGWGQTSSPRF. CDR3 bases: TGTGCCAGCAGCTTAGGCTGGGGACAGACCTCATCCCCGCGATTC.